The 24 T cell receptor beta chains given below trace back to one sample, sequenced in a study of shared clonotypes between healthy human individuals. Terminally differentiated effector memory CD45RA+ cells were left out of the naive CD8 fraction, which was CD45RO-negative and positively selected for CCR7. Profiling relied on immunoSEQ multiplex PCR, and the TCRdb table lists in-frame clones only, not all of them. The profile shows 550,000 to 600,000 clones, 98% of them singletons. Sequencing was done on a sample of naive CD8+ T cells sorted from blood. These receptors came from a man younger than 40 in good health.

The chain couples TRBV6-5 to TRBJ2-5; D is uncertain. V lost 6 bases to trimming and J lost 4 bases, with 12 bases between them. Germline CDR1 MNHEY, CDR2 SVGAGI. The CDR3 totals 13 residues. The CDR3 loop reads CASSRIDSETQYF. In nucleotides, the CDR3 is TGTGCCAGCAGCCGGATCGACTCAGAGACCCAGTACTTC.

This clone was found once. This sequence joins TRBV11-2 and TRBJ2-3, with a tentative D call TRBD2 (5 bases). The CDR3 covers 17 residues. The V gene's germline CDR1 is SGHAT and CDR2 FQNNGV. V dropped 3 bases and J dropped 1 base, with 17 bases sitting between them. The CDR3 protein is CASSLPYRHGGTDTQYF. CDR3 in DNA: TGTGCCAGCAGCTTGCCTTATCGGCACGGGGGCACAGATACGCAGTATTTT.

For the CDR3, the DNA is TGCGCCAGCAGCCAGGGGACAGGCGGAATCCAAACCTTC. Translation: CASSQGTGGIQTF. The chain carries TRBV4-1 and TRBJ1-2, with 8 bases matching TRBD1. V shed 3 bases, J shed 14 bases, and the junction held 11 bases outside the gene matches. CDR1 and CDR2 from the germline V gene are MGHRA and YSYEKL. The CDR3 contains 13 residues.

CDR3 nucleotides: TGTGCCTGGGAATCTGGGGCCAACGTCCTGACTTTC. Translating gives CAWESGANVLTF. The rearrangement uses TRBV30 and TRBJ2-6; D remains ambiguous. CDR3 size: 12 residues. Trimming shortened V by 5 bases and J by 1 base, and 3 bases separated the two germline ends. Germline CDR1 reads GTSNPN; CDR2 reads SVGIG (reference sequence).

This chain connects TRBV28 to TRBJ2-1; TRBD2 matches at 7 bases. From germline, CDR1 is MDHEN and CDR2 SYDVKM. The V and J ends lost 7 bases and 2 bases, in that order; junction bases with no gene match: 8. The CDR3 runs to 15 residues. In DNA, the CDR3 is TGTGCCAGCAACCTTGTGACTAGCCCCTACAATGAGCAGTTCTTC. Its translation is CASNLVTSPYNEQFF.

The chain uses TRBV5-4 and TRBJ2-5; 11 nucleotides match TRBD1. With 2 bases clipped from V and 0 bases from J, the junction kept 3 bases outside the gene matches. The germline V gene encodes CDR1 SGHNT and CDR2 YYREEE (reference sequence). The length of the CDR3 is 16 residues. As DNA, the CDR3 is TGTGCCAGCAGCTTATGGACAGGGGGCTACCAAGAGACCCAGTACTTC. This gives the protein CASSLWTGGYQETQYF.

Concerning this clone: Other DNA sequences within the sample encode an identical CDR3. J is TRBJ2-7 and V is TRBV28; D gene uncertain. The V gene lost 2 bases and the J gene lost 4 bases, with 3 bases spanning the gap. The germline V gene encodes CDR1 MDHEN and CDR2 SYDVKM. The CDR3 spans 11 residues. CDR3 DNA sequence: TGTGCCAGCAGTTTAAATTACGAGCAGTACTTC. It translates to CASSLNYEQYF. Together with reference TRBV28 and TRBJ2-7, the CDR3 gives the full variable domain: DVKVTQSSRYLVKRTGEKVFLECVQDMDHENMFWYRQDPGLGLRLIYFSYDVKMKEKGDIPEGYSVSREKKERFSLILESASTNQTSMYLCASSLNYEQYFGPGTRLTVT.

CDR3 sequence reads: CATPGRLAGYGDTQYF. CDR3 nucleotide sequence: TGTGCCACCCCGGGGAGACTAGCGGGATACGGAGATACGCAGTATTTT. This rearrangement joins TRBV2 to TRBJ2-3, with 11 nucleotides matching TRBD2. Per the germline V gene, CDR1 is SNHLY and CDR2 is FYNNEI. The CDR3 has 16 residues. The junction had 14 bases not matched to a gene; V was cut back by 10 bases and J by 5 bases.

J is TRBJ2-3 and V is TRBV13; TRBD1 matches at 7 bases. Losses at the gene ends were 4 bases for V and 1 base for J; bases not matched to a gene: 5. CDR3 length equals 15 residues. In germline, CDR1 is PRHDT, CDR2 FYEKMQ (reference sequence). Written as DNA, the CDR3 is TGTGCCAGCAGCTCCAGGGGGAGCGGCACAGATACGCAGTATTTT. The encoded protein is CASSSRGSGTDTQYF.

This chain connects TRBV30 to TRBJ2-7; 9 bases align to TRBD2. Germline V gives CDR1 GTSNPN, CDR2 SVGIG (reference sequence). V was pared by 0 bases and J by 4 bases, with 13 bases of the junction left unmatched. This CDR3 has 17 amino acids. CDR3 in amino acids: CAWSVLGGRVSGYEQYF. Here the CDR3 DNA reads TGTGCCTGGAGTGTACTCGGCGGGAGGGTATCGGGTTACGAGCAGTACTTC.

The CDR3 sequence: CASIKLGVNTEAFF. The CDR3 DNA reads as TGCGCCAGCATTAAACTCGGGGTGAACACTGAAGCTTTCTTT. The V gene is TRBV10-1, the J gene TRBJ1-1; no firm D call. This CDR3 has 14 amino acids. The germline CDR1 and CDR2 sequences are WNHNN and SYGVQD (reference sequence). V was shortened by 7 bases and J by 0 bases, with 12 bases between the two germline ends.

The V call is TRBV10-2, the J call TRBJ2-3, with TRBD1 as a possible D gene (5 bases). The CDR3 runs 15 residues. CDR1 and CDR2 (germline): WSHSY, SAAADI. V was pared by 6 bases and J by 3 bases, with 16 bases between. The CDR3 bases are TGCGCCAGCAGAGCGTTAGGGGCGCGAACAGATACGCAGTATTTT. Translating gives CASRALGARTDTQYF.

V and J are TRBV4-1 and TRBJ2-3; tentative D call: TRBD2 (6 bases). CDR1 and CDR2 from the germline V gene are MGHRA and YSYEKL. Trimming left V 3 bases short and J 2 bases short, with 18 bases between. The CDR3 has 17 residues. This chain's CDR3 is CASSQTGGGVYTDTQYF. CDR3 bases: TGCGCCAGCAGCCAGACCGGAGGCGGGGTGTACACAGATACGCAGTATTTT.

The chain joins TRBV7-2 to TRBJ2-7; 8 bases agree with TRBD1. V trimming: 0 bases; J trimming: 4 bases; junction bases outside the gene matches: 5. Germline loops: CDR1 SGHTA, CDR2 FQGNSA. This CDR3 has 15 amino acids. CDR3 coding DNA: TGTGCCAGCAGCTTAGCCAGGACAGGGCTGTACGAGCAGTACTTC. Its protein product is CASSLARTGLYEQYF.

The chain joins TRBV19 to TRBJ1-1; TRBD1 aligns across 10 bases. This CDR3 is 15 amino acids long. V trimming: 3 bases; J trimming: 4 bases; junction bases outside the gene matches: 5. Germline CDR1 and CDR2: LNHDA and SQIVND (reference sequence). CDR3 bases: TGTGCCAGTAGTATGACAGGGGGCGGAAGCACTGAAGCTTTCTTT. It yields the protein CASSMTGGGSTEAFF. Combining the CDR3 with reference TRBV19 and TRBJ1-1 gives the whole variable domain DGGITQSPKYLFRKEGQNVTLSCEQNLNHDAMYWYRQDPGQGLRLIYYSQIVNDFQKGDIAEGYSVSREKKESFPLTVTSAQKNPTAFYLCASSMTGGGSTEAFFGQGTRLTVV.

The CDR3 reads CASSLDGVGSYNEQFF. CDR3 sequence (DNA): TGTGCCAGCAGCTTAGACGGGGTAGGCTCCTACAATGAGCAGTTCTTC. V usage is TRBV7-6 and J usage is TRBJ2-1; a weak D match, TRBD2 (5 bases). The V end lost 1 base, the J end lost 0 bases, and 10 bases lay between the germline ends. This CDR3 region has 16 residues. CDR1 and CDR2 from the germline V gene are SGHVS and FNYEAQ.

The rearrangement links TRBV6-1 to TRBJ1-1; 8 bases align to TRBD1. CDR3 length equals 14 residues. Germline CDR1 and CDR2: MNHNS and SASEGT. With V trimmed by 5 bases and J by 5 bases, 7 bases remained unmatched. The DNA of the CDR3 is TGTGCCAGCAGTCAGGACAGGGAATGGACTGAAGCTTTCTTT. Residues: CASSQDREWTEAFF.

The chain combines TRBV7-2 with TRBJ2-1, with D perhaps matching TRBD2 (6 bases). Germline values: CDR1 SGHTA, CDR2 FQGNSA. Trimming stripped 5 bases from V and 2 bases from J, with 10 bases between. There are 14 residues in the CDR3. CDR3 loop: CASSTSSAYNEQFF. The CDR3, as DNA: TGTGCCAGCAGCACCTCTAGCGCCTACAATGAGCAGTTCTTC.

V and J are TRBV9 and TRBJ2-1; D gene ambiguous. Trimming stripped 0 bases from V and 10 bases from J, with 20 bases between. There are 16 residues in the CDR3. The germline V gene encodes CDR1 SGDLS and CDR2 YYNGEE. CDR3: CASSVEVVLTPEEQFF. CDR3 DNA sequence: TGTGCCAGCAGCGTAGAGGTAGTCTTAACCCCAGAGGAGCAGTTCTTC.

The chain links TRBV4-1 to TRBJ2-3; weak D call: TRBD2 (6 bases). The V end lost 7 bases, the J end lost 2 bases, and 19 bases lay between the germline ends. Germline loops: CDR1 MGHRA, CDR2 YSYEKL. This CDR3 has 16 residues. The CDR3 DNA reads as TGCGCCAGCAAAACCGCGGAGGGACTTAACACAGATACGCAGTATTTT. The encoded protein is CASKTAEGLNTDTQYF.

V is TRBV7-9 and J is TRBJ2-1; D remains ambiguous. Per germline, CDR1 SEHNR and CDR2 FQNEAQ (reference sequence). V lost 5 bases and J 0 bases, leaving 11 bases between the germline ends. The CDR3 spans 15 residues. CDR3 sequence (DNA): TGTGCCAGCAGCAAACCAAAGAGCTCCTACAATGAGCAGTTCTTC. Translating gives CASSKPKSSYNEQFF.

The count of this clone is one. The chain recombines TRBV10-2 with TRBJ2-1; D is perhaps TRBD2 (6 bases). Germline values: CDR1 WSHSY, CDR2 SAAADI. V lost 3 bases, J lost 5 bases, and 11 bases lay in between. The CDR3 extends over 14 amino acids. In DNA, the CDR3 is TGCGCCAGCAGTGAAGAAAGGACTAACAATGAGCAGTTCTTC. It is translated as CASSEERTNNEQFF.

This chain connects TRBV5-4 to TRBJ2-3; D is uncertain. The CDR3 has 14 amino acids. Germline V gene lookup returns CDR1 SGHNT and CDR2 YYREEE (reference sequence). The V and J ends lost 0 bases and 3 bases respectively, with 8 bases between them. DNA for the CDR3: TGTGCCAGCAGCTTGGAGGGCGAGACAGATACGCAGTATTTT. Its translation: CASSLEGETDTQYF. The full variable domain, its missing parts supplied by reference TRBV5-4 and TRBJ2-3, is ETGVTQSPTHLIKTRGQQVTLRCSSQSGHNTVSWYQQALGQGPQFIFQYYREEENGRGNFPPRFSGLQFPNYSSELNVNALELDDSALYLCASSLEGETDTQYFGPGTRLTVL.

This chain uses TRBV6-1 with TRBJ2-7; D gene unclear. The V gene's germline CDR1 is MNHNS and CDR2 SASEGT. The CDR3 is made up of 14 amino acids. The ends were cut back, 3 bases at V and 2 bases at J, with 11 bases in the middle. Here the CDR3 DNA reads TGTGCCAGCAGTGACGATTCTGCGACCTACGAGCAGTACTTC. Translated: CASSDDSATYEQYF.